This entry lists 5 T cell receptor beta chains sequenced from one sample in a study of blood T cells in healthy people across ages. Sample-barcoded 5' priming and a J-beta primer mix drove a second PCR of roughly 7 to 11 cycles. Via MiXCR, TCRdb re-called the 5' RACE reads, giving one row per CDR3 protein. The sample has about 1.5 million distinct CDR3 sequences, approximately 38% seen once; the top ten hold 7.9%. Material for sequencing was blood. The receptors come from a woman between 18 and 29 years old in good health.

The chain links TRBV7-9 to TRBJ2-1; 9 nucleotides agree with TRBD2. Germline CDR1 reads SEHNR; CDR2 reads FQNEAQ (reference sequence). Germline trimming cut 0 bases from V and 8 bases from J; bases unmatched to any gene: 17. This CDR3 region has 19 residues. The CDR3 here is CASSLARSSGVIALHEQFF. In DNA, the CDR3 is TGTGCCAGCAGCTTAGCGCGGTCTAGCGGGGTTATAGCCCTCCATGAGCAGTTCTTC. Variable domain in full (rest from reference TRBV7-9 and TRBJ2-1): DTGVSQNPRHKITKRGQNVTFRCDPISEHNRLYWYRQTLGQGPEFLTYFQNEAQLEKSRLLSDRFSAERPKGSFSTLEIQRTEQGDSAMYLCASSLARSSGVIALHEQFFGPGTRLTVL.

This clonotype was picked up a small number of times. The chain combines TRBV4-1 with TRBJ2-7; the match to TRBD1 covers 12 bases. Looked up from germline, CDR1 is MGHRA and CDR2 is YSYEKL. With V trimmed by 0 bases and J by 9 bases, 6 bases remained unmatched. CDR3 length: 15 amino acids. As DNA, the CDR3 is TGCGCCAGCAGCCAAGAAGGGACAGGGGGCTTGGGGCAGTACTTC. This codes for CASSQEGTGGLGQYF.

The chain recombines TRBV7-2 with TRBJ2-1; no definite D call. Germline V gene lookup returns CDR1 SGHTA and CDR2 FQGNSA. The CDR3 loop spans 15 amino acids. V lost 5 bases and J lost 10, with 21 bases in between. The CDR3 is CASSNEVGGAYEQFF. Written as DNA, the CDR3 is TGTGCCAGCAGCAACGAAGTGGGCGGCGCCTACGAGCAGTTCTTC.

The table lists this clonotype with a few counts. This rearrangement joins TRBV6-6 to TRBJ1-2, with 8 nucleotides matching TRBD1. Germline V CDR1 and CDR2: MNHNY, SVGAGI (reference sequence). The trim removed 0 bases at V and 3 bases at J, leaving 9 bases unmatched. The CDR3 consists of 17 residues. CDR3 sequence: CASSYSTGAPRDYGYTF. CDR3 bases: TGTGCCAGCAGTTACTCGACAGGGGCACCGCGGGACTATGGCTACACCTTC.

The chain couples TRBV6-6 to TRBJ1-1; tentative D call: TRBD1 (5 bases). The germline V gene encodes CDR1 MNHNY and CDR2 SVGAGI (reference sequence). The CDR3 has 15 amino acids. Trimming stripped 7 bases from V and 0 bases from J, with 15 bases between. Here the CDR3 reads CASTKPRGMNTEAFF. For the CDR3, the DNA is TGTGCCAGCACCAAACCGCGGGGGATGAACACTGAAGCTTTCTTT.